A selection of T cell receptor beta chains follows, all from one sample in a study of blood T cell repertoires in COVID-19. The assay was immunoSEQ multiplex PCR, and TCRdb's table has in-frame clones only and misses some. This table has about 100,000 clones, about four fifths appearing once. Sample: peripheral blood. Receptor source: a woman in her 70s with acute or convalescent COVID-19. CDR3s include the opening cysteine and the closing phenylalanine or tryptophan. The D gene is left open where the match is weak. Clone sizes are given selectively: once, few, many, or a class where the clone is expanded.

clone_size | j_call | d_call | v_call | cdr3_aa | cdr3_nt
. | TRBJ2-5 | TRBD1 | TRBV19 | CASSRQGETQYF | TGTGCCAGTAGTCGACAGGGAGAGACCCAGTACTTC
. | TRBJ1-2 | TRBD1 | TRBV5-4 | CASSLSRGNGYTF | TGTGCCAGCAGCTTGAGCAGGGGGAATGGCTACACCTTC
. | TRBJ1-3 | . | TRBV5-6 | CASIAGLSGNTIYF | TGTGCCAGCATTGCAGGCCTATCTGGAAACACCATATATTTT
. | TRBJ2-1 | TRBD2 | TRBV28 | CASSLISGGSEQFF | TGTGCCAGCAGTTTAATTAGCGGCGGGAGCGAGCAGTTCTTC
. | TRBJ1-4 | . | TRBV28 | CASSRTAYGEKLFF | TGTGCCAGCAGCCGGACAGCGTATGGTGAAAAACTGTTTTTT
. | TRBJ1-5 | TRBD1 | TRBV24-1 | CATSDGQGAGQPQHF | TGTGCCACCAGTGATGGACAGGGGGCCGGTCAGCCCCAGCATTTT
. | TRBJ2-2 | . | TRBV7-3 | CASSARGSGELFF | TGTGCCAGCAGCGCCAGAGGTAGCGGGGAGCTGTTTTTT
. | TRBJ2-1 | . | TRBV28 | CASSLTPGAHNEQFF | TGTGCCAGCAGTCTTACCCCGGGAGCCCACAATGAGCAGTTCTTC
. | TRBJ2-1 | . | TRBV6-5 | CASSYSKASSYNEQFF | TGTGCCAGCAGTTACTCGAAAGCGAGCTCCTACAATGAGCAGTTCTTC
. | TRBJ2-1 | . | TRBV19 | CASSTTVYNEQFF | TGTGCCAGTAGTACGACAGTGTACAATGAGCAGTTCTTC
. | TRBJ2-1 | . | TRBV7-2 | CASSRGSYNEQFF | TGTGCCAGCTCGCGGGGTTCCTACAATGAGCAGTTCTTC
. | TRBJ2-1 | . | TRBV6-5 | CASTLTGNRNEQFF | TGTGCCAGCACCTTAACAGGGAATCGAAATGAGCAGTTCTTC
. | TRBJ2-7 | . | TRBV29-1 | CSVAVDIKFEQYF | TGCAGCGTTGCCGTGGACATTAAATTCGAGCAGTACTTC
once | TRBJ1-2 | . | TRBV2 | CASSEAEASYGYTF | TGTGCCAGCAGTGAAGCGGAAGCGAGCTATGGCTACACCTTC
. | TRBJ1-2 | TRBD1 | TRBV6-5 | CASSYLDRGGYGYTF | TGTGCCAGCAGTTACCTGGACAGGGGTGGCTATGGCTACACCTTC
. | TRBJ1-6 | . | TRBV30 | CALSRDYNNSPLHF | TGTGCCTTGAGCCGGGATTACAATAATTCACCCCTCCACTTT
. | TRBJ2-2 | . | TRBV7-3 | CASSFGRGTGELFF | TGTGCCAGCAGCTTCGGCAGGGGCACCGGGGAGCTGTTTTTT
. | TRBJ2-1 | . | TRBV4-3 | CASSQYKTVSEQFF | TGCGCCAGCAGCCAATATAAGACAGTCAGCGAGCAGTTCTTC
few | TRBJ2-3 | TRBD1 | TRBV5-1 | CASSYRTGGAGADTQYF | TGCGCCAGCAGCTACCGGACAGGGGGCGCTGGGGCAGATACGCAGTATTTT
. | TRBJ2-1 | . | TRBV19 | CASSPLFPSSYNEQFF | TGTGCCAGTAGTCCCTTATTTCCGAGCTCCTACAATGAGCAGTTCTTC
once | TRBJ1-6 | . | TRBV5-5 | CASSLGQKHSPLHF | TGTGCCAGCAGCTTGGGACAGAAACATTCACCCCTCCACTTT
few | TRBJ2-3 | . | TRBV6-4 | CARQWWERQSTDTQYF | TGTGCCCGACAATGGTGGGAGCGTCAAAGCACAGATACGCAGTATTTT
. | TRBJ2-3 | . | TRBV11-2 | CASSFEGTSTDTQYF | TGTGCCAGCAGCTTTGAGGGAACTAGCACAGATACGCAGTATTTT
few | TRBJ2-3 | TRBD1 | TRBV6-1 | CASSDDRGSTDTQYF | TGTGCCAGCAGTGATGACAGGGGGAGCACAGATACGCAGTATTTT
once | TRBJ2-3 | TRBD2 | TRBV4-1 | CASSLGLGASTDTQYF | TGCGCCAGCAGCCTCGGACTAGGGGCTAGCACAGATACGCAGTATTTT
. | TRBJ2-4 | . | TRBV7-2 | CASSLRAGGTGSIQYF | TGTGCCAGCAGCTTGCGCGCCGGGGGTACCGGAAGCATTCAGTACTTC
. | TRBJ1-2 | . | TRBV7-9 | CASSLFLGSGGYTF | TGTGCCAGCAGCTTATTCTTGGGCAGCGGTGGCTACACCTTC
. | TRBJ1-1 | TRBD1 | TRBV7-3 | CASSSRQGAEAFF | TGTGCCAGCAGCTCGAGACAGGGAGCTGAAGCTTTCTTT
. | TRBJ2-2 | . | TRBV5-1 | CASSSYTGELFF | TGCGCCAGCAGCTCCTACACCGGGGAGCTGTTTTTT
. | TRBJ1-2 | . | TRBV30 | CAGQSGLYGYTF | TGTGCCGGCCAATCAGGACTCTATGGCTACACCTTC
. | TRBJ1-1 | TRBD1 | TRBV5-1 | CASSPGTGVRAFF | TGCGCCAGCAGCCCTGGGACAGGGGTACGGGCTTTCTTT
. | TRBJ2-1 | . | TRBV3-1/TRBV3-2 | CASSQEIAYNEQFF | TGTGCCAGCAGCCAAGAGATAGCCTACAATGAGCAGTTCTTC
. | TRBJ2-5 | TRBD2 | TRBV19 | CASSIDWLPSGYKETQYF | TGTGCCAGTAGTATAGACTGGCTGCCTAGCGGTTATAAAGAGACCCAGTACTTC
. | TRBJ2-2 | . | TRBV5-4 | CASSLGGGEDGELFF | TGTGCCAGCAGCTTGGGGGGCGGGGAAGACGGGGAGCTGTTTTTT
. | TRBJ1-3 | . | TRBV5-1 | CASSQRSLSAGNTIYF | TGCGCCAGCAGCCAAAGATCCCTTAGCGCTGGAAACACCATATATTTT
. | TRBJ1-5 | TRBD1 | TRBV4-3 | CASSPRTGGDQPQHF | TGCGCCAGCAGCCCGCGGACAGGGGGCGATCAGCCCCAGCATTTT
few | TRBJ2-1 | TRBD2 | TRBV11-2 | CASSLAPPTSGTYNEQFF | TGTGCCAGCAGCTTAGCCCCCCCGACTAGCGGGACTTACAATGAGCAGTTCTTC
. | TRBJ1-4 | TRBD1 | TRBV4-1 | CASRGQQATNEKLFF | TGCGCCAGCAGGGGACAGCAGGCAACTAATGAAAAACTGTTTTTT
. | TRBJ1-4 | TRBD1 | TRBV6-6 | CASSPRQGAGEKLFF | TGTGCCAGCAGTCCGAGACAGGGGGCAGGAGAAAAACTGTTTTTT
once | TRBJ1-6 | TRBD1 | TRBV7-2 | CASSLGGLTGDNSPLHF | TGTGCCAGCAGCTTAGGTGGACTGACAGGGGATAATTCACCCCTCCACTTT
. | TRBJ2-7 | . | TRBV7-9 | CASSPGLGSFEQYF | TGTGCCAGCAGCCCGGGACTTGGGTCGTTCGAGCAGTACTTC
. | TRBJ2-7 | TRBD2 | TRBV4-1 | CASSRGLAGYSSYEQYF | TGCGCCAGCAGCCGGGGACTAGCGGGATATAGCTCCTACGAGCAGTACTTC
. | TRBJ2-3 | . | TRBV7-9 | CASSWADTQYF | TGTGCCAGCAGCTGGGCTGATACGCAGTATTTT
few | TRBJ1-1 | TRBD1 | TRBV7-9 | CASSSNRGERTEAFF | TGTGCCAGCAGTTCCAACAGGGGGGAGCGGACTGAAGCTTTCTTT
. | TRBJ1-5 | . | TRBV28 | CASSSPSPQNQPQHF | TGTGCCAGCAGTTCCCCTAGCCCCCAAAATCAGCCCCAGCATTTT
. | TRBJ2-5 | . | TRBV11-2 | CASSLVGGRGETQYF | TGTGCCAGCAGCTTAGTCGGAGGGCGAGGAGAGACCCAGTACTTC
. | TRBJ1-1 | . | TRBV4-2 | CASHPGRNTEAFF | TGTGCCAGCCACCCGGGGAGGAACACTGAAGCTTTCTTT